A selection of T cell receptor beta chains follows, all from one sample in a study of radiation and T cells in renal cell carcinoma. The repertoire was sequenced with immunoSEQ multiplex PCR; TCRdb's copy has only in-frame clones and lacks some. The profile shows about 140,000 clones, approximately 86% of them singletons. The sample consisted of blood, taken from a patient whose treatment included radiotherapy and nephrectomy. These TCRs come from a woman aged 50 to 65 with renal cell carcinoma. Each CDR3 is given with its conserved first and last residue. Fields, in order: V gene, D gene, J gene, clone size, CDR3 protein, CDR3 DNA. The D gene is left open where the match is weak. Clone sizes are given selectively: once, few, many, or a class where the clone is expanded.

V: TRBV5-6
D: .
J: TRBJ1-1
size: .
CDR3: CASSFLGELGGLTEAFF
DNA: TGTGCCAGCAGCTTTCTAGGGGAGCTGGGGGGCCTCACTGAAGCTTTCTTT

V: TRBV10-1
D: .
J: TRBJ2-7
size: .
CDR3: CASSETDYEQYF
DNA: TGCGCCAGCAGTGAGACAGATTACGAGCAGTACTTC

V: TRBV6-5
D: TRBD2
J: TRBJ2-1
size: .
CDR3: CASSRGLAGANEQFF
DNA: TGTGCCAGCAGCCGCGGACTAGCGGGAGCCAATGAGCAGTTCTTC

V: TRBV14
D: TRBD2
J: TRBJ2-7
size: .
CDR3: CASSQVGLAGVEQYF
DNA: TGTGCCAGCAGCCAAGTGGGACTAGCGGGAGTCGAGCAGTACTTC

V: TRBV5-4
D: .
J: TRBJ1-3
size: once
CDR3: CASSPDPGGNTIYF
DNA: TGTGCCAGCAGCCCGGACCCGGGGGGAAACACCATATATTTT

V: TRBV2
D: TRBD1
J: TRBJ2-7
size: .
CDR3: CASSDTGGKYEQYF
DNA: TGTGCCAGCAGTGATACAGGGGGCAAGTACGAGCAGTACTTC

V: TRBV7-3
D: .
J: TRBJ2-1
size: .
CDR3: CASSSNGGTYNEQFF
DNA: TGTGCCAGCAGCTCCAACGGGGGAACCTACAATGAGCAGTTCTTC

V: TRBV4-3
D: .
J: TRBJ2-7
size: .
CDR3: CASCQGEQYF
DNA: TGCGCCAGCTGCCAGGGCGAGCAGTACTTC

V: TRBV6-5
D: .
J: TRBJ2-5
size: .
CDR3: CASTSGGTQETQYF
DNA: TGTGCCAGCACCTCGGGCGGCACCCAAGAGACCCAGTACTTC

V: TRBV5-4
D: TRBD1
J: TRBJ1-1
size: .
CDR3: CASSLPSQGMNTEAFF
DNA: TGTGCCAGCAGCTTGCCCTCACAGGGGATGAACACTGAAGCTTTCTTT

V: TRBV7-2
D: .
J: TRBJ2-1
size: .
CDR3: CASSLTAGYSYNEQFF
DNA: TGTGCCAGCAGTCTGACGGCGGGGTACTCCTACAATGAGCAGTTCTTC

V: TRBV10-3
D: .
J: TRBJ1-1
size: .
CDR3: CAIRDQDTEAFF
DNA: TGTGCCATCAGGGACCAAGACACTGAAGCTTTCTTT

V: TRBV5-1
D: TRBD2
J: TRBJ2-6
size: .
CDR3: CASSQGLAGVRVIGPGANVLTF
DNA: TGCGCCAGCAGCCAGGGACTAGCGGGAGTGAGGGTTATTGGACCTGGGGCCAACGTCCTGACTTTC

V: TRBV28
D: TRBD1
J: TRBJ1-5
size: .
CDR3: CASGGGTGGFQPQHF
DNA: TGTGCCAGCGGCGGGGGGACAGGGGGCTTTCAGCCCCAGCATTTT

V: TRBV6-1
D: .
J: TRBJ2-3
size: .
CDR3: CASSDPQASTDTQYF
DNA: TGTGCCAGCAGTGACCCGCAGGCCAGCACAGATACGCAGTATTTT

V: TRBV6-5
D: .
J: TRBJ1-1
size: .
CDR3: CASSYEGGGIAEAFF
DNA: TGTGCCAGCAGTTACGAGGGGGGCGGAATAGCTGAAGCTTTCTTT

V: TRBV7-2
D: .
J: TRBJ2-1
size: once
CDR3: CASSFEVSDREQFF
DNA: TGTGCCAGCAGCTTTGAGGTGTCAGATAGAGAGCAGTTCTTC

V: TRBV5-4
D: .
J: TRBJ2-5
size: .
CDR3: CASSWGTGETQYF
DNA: TGTGCCAGCAGCTGGGGGACTGGGGAGACCCAGTACTTC

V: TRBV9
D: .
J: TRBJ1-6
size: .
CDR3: CASSVTEINSPLHF
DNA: TGTGCCAGCAGCGTTACGGAGATAAATTCACCCCTCCACTTT

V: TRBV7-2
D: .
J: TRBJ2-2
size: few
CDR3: CASSLGGRAGWNTGELFF
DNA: TGTGCCAGCAGCTTAGGAGGGCGCGCGGGATGGAACACCGGGGAGCTGTTTTTT

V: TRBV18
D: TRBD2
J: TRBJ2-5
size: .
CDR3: CASSPPASGRARETQYF
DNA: TGTGCCAGCTCGCCACCTGCTAGCGGGAGGGCCAGGGAGACCCAGTACTTC

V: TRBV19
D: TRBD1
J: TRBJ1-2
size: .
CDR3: CASSIRTGKDYGYTF
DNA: TGTGCCAGTAGTATACGGACAGGGAAAGACTATGGCTACACCTTC

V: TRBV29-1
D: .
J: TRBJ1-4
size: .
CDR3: CSVRESPNEKLFF
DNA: TGCAGCGTCCGGGAGTCTCCCAATGAAAAACTGTTTTTT

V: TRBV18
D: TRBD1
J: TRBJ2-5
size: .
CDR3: CASSQDREKTQYF
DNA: TGTGCCAGCTCCCAGGACAGGGAGAAGACCCAGTACTTC

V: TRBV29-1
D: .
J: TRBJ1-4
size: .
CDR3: CSVEEQGRELFF
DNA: TGCAGCGTTGAAGAGCAGGGGAGGGAACTGTTTTTT

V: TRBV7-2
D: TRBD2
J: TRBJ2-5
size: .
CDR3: CASNRGSGSETQYF
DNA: TGTGCCAGCAACAGGGGTAGCGGGAGCGAGACCCAGTACTTC